The sequence of this TCR beta chain was determined in a study of blood T cells in healthy people across ages. All donors came from Russia, were Caucasian and healthy, and spanned ages roughly 6 to 95. Sample-barcoded 5' priming and a J-beta primer mix drove a second PCR of 7 to 11 cycles. TCRdb ran MiXCR on the 5' RACE reads and lists one entry per CDR3 protein. Among about 540,000 distinct CDR3 sequences listed, 24% were seen once. Germline V lookup: CDR1 MNHEY, CDR2 SVGAGI. V shed 0 bases and J shed 3 bases, with 11 bases lying between them. The CDR3 consists of 16 residues. The data also belong to a second study, concerning T cells of mothers and their children.

The TCR originated in a boy aged 5-17 years in good health. The sample comprised blood. The chain uses TRBV6-5 and TRBJ2-2; D possibly corresponds to TRBD2 (5 bases). The CDR3 DNA reads TGTGCCAGCAGTTACTCGGATCCGGGGTACACCGGGGAGCTGTTTTTT. Protein product: CASSYSDPGYTGELFF.